This T cell receptor (beta chain) was captured by sequencing in a study of shared clonotypes between healthy human individuals. Deep level was the assay's run setting. PCR replicates from unsorted PBMC used roughly 310 ng DNA, and this amount was tens of thousands of T cell genomes. Assay used: immunoSEQ multiplex PCR; TCRdb lists only in-frame clones, some missing. The table lists about 490,000 clones, about 84% of them singletons. Germline CDR1 and CDR2: LNHDA and SQIVND (reference sequence). V was clipped by 6 bases and J by 4 bases, with 9 bases between them. CDR3 length: 12 amino acids. All of the donors resided in Nashville, Tennessee, and each was a Caucasian adult.

This rearrangement joins TRBV19 to TRBJ1-1; D possibly corresponds to TRBD1 (6 bases). The specimen sequenced was PBMCs. The sequence was collected from a woman aged 40-49 years in good health. Some clones in this sample may be carry-over from other donors' samples. The CDR3, as DNA: TGTGCCAGTAGCAAAGGGGGCACTGAAGCTTTCTTT. Encoded protein: CASSKGGTEAFF.